The 20 T cell receptor beta chains reported below all come from one sample, sequenced in a study of T-cell memory formation after mild COVID-19. From the 5' RACE reads, TCRdb called clonotypes with MiXCR, one entry per CDR3 protein. The sample shows 200,000 to 250,000 distinct CDR3 sequences, about 10% of them seen only once. Sequenced: PBMCs or a T cell subset sorted from them (not recorded which). Receptors originate from a young man who had mild COVID-19 (a few samples of this study predate the infection). Cell type and time point are not known.

V and J are TRBV9 and TRBJ1-2, with TRBD1 identical over 7 bases. Germline-derived CDR1 and CDR2 are SGDLS and YYNGEE. This CDR3 has 16 amino acids. After removal of 2 bases from V and 8 bases from J, the junction contained 15 bases not matched to a gene. This chain's CDR3 is CASSVGVLGQGGGYTF. CDR3 coding DNA: TGTGCCAGCAGCGTGGGGGTTCTAGGCCAGGGGGGCGGCTACACCTTC.

A few counts support this clonotype. The CDR3 nucleotides are TGTGCCAGCAGCCTCCGGGATCGAAGGCTCTCCGGGGGGGAGCTGTTTTTT. It specifies CASSLRDRRLSGGELFF. This chain joins TRBV6-2 or TRBV6-3 and TRBJ2-2, with D possibly being TRBD2 (5 bases). Per the germline V gene, CDR1 is MNHEY and CDR2 is SVGEGT. V lost 6 bases and J 8 bases, leaving 25 bases between the germline ends. CDR3 length equals 17 residues.

This rearrangement joins TRBV19 to TRBJ1-1, with 11 bases that match TRBD1. Unmatched junction bases numbered 3, after V lost 5 bases and J lost 4 bases. The CDR3 runs to 14 residues. The germline gives CDR1 LNHDA, CDR2 SQIVND (reference sequence). The CDR3: CASSADRGRTEAFF. The CDR3, as DNA: TGTGCCAGTAGTGCGGACAGGGGGCGCACTGAAGCTTTCTTT.

This chain joins TRBV14 and TRBJ2-2; D is perhaps TRBD2 (6 bases). CDR3 length: 17 residues. Trimming took off 4 bases at V and 1 base at J, with 16 bases between the two ends. Germline assignment: CDR1 SGHDN and CDR2 FVKESK. CDR3 sequence (DNA): TGTGCCAGCAGCCCCTTCTGGAGGGGTGAGAACACCGGGGAGCTGTTTTTT. Protein product: CASSPFWRGENTGELFF.

The sample holds a few counts of this clonotype. V and J are TRBV4-1 and TRBJ2-3; D gene ambiguous. The CDR3 totals 13 residues. Germline assignment: CDR1 MGHRA and CDR2 YSYEKL. Trimming removed 6 bases at V and 2 bases at J, with 9 bases between. This CDR3 reads CASRALYTDTQYF. In DNA form, the CDR3 reads TGCGCCAGCAGGGCTCTGTACACAGATACGCAGTATTTT.

This chain links TRBV6-5 with TRBJ1-1, with TRBD1 as a possible D gene (5 bases). Trimming left V 0 bases short and J 3 bases short, with 14 bases between. Germline lookup yields CDR1 MNHEY and CDR2 SVGAGI. The CDR3 length is 16 residues. CDR3 sequence (DNA): TGTGCCAGCAGTTACTCAGGTTCAGGGCGGGACACTGAAGCTTTCTTT. It codes for CASSYSGSGRDTEAFF.

V and J are TRBV4-2 and TRBJ1-5, with 7 bases aligning to TRBD1. Germline V gene data show CDR1 as LGHNA and CDR2 as YNFKEQ. The CDR3 has 16 amino acids. After removal of 2 bases from V and 3 bases from J, the junction contained 7 bases not matched to a gene. Here the CDR3 DNA reads TGTGCCAGCAGCCAACCAGGGACAGTGTTCAATCAGCCCCAGCATTTT. It yields the protein CASSQPGTVFNQPQHF.

The rearrangement joins TRBV25-1 to TRBJ1-2; unclear D gene. The CDR3 spans 14 residues. Germline V gives CDR1 MGHDK, CDR2 SYGVNS. The ends were cut back, 2 bases at V and 3 bases at J, with 10 bases in the middle. The CDR3 DNA is TGTGCCAGCAGTGAAATCTCGCCCGACTATGGCTACACCTTC. It specifies CASSEISPDYGYTF.

In this sample, this clonotype turned up a few times. CDR3 DNA sequence: TGTGCCAGCAGGCTGGGTCCGCTGGATACGCAGTATTTT. Translating it yields CASRLGPLDTQYF. The chain links TRBV27 to TRBJ2-3, with no clear D. Trimming removed 6 bases from V and 6 bases from J, with 13 bases in between. CDR1 is MNHEY and CDR2 is SMNVEV in the germline V gene (reference sequence). This CDR3 has 13 residues.

This clonotype was observed many times. This chain joins TRBV4-3 and TRBJ1-6, with TRBD1 as a possible D gene (6 bases). The CDR3 is 16 residues long. CDR1 is LGHNA, CDR2 YSLEER, per germline. V gave up 3 bases and J gave up 6 bases, with 15 bases separating them. CDR3 DNA: TGCGCCAGCAGCCAGCACCGTAACAGGGTTAATTCACCCCTCCACTTT. It codes for CASSQHRNRVNSPLHF.

This clonotype came up a few times. The V and J genes are TRBV20-1 and TRBJ2-4; weak D call: TRBD1 (6 bases). Per the germline V gene, CDR1 is DFQATT and CDR2 is SNEGSKA (reference sequence). V was shortened by 6 bases and J by 1 base, with 19 bases between the two germline ends. The CDR3 is 16 residues long. The DNA for the CDR3 is TGCAGTGCCAACCCTAACAGGGTAGGGGCCAAAAACATTCAGTACTTC. The encoded protein is CSANPNRVGAKNIQYF.

The CDR3 spells CATSRKYTDTQYF. In nucleotides, the CDR3 is TGTGCCACCAGCAGAAAGTACACAGATACGCAGTATTTT. V and J are TRBV15 and TRBJ2-3; D not certain. Germline V lookup: CDR1 LNHNV, CDR2 YYDKDF (reference sequence). The length of the CDR3 is 13 residues. Trimming took 2 bases from V and 2 from J, leaving 5 bases between them.

This clonotype has a count of ten or more. CDR3 loop: CASSSRVFEQFF. As DNA, the CDR3 is TGTGCCAGCAGCTCGAGGGTGTTTGAGCAGTTCTTC. The chain is built from TRBV7-2 and TRBJ2-1, with a possible D match to TRBD2 (5 bases). V lost 4 bases to trimming and J lost 9 bases, with 10 bases between them. This CDR3 has 12 residues. The germline CDR1 and CDR2 sequences are SGHTA and FQGNSA. The full variable domain, with the rest looked up from reference TRBV7-2 and TRBJ2-1, is GAGVSQSPSNKVTEKGKDVELRCDPISGHTALYWYRQSLGQGLEFLIYFQGNSAPDKSGLPSDRFSAERTGGSVSTLTIQRTQQEDSAVYLCASSSRVFEQFFGPGTRLTVL.

Only a few counts were recorded for this clonotype. J is TRBJ2-7 and V is TRBV7-9, with D tentatively TRBD2 (7 bases). This CDR3 comprises 12 residues. V was trimmed by 2 bases and J by 6 bases, leaving 8 bases between them. The germline V gene has CDR1 SEHNR and CDR2 FQNEAQ (reference sequence). CDR3 sequence (DNA): TGTGCCAGCAGCTTAAGGGGGGGCGAGCAGTACTTC. Encoded protein: CASSLRGGEQYF.

The chain is built from TRBV20-1 and TRBJ1-4; D call uncertain. Germline loops: CDR1 DFQATT, CDR2 SNEGSKA (reference sequence). The CDR3 is made up of 13 amino acids. The germline V and J ends were trimmed by 5 bases and 0 bases, with 7 bases remaining between them. As DNA, the CDR3 is TGCAGTGCTCAACAGTCAACTAATGAAAAACTGTTTTTT. It is translated as CSAQQSTNEKLFF.

This clonotype was recorded at least ten times. The V gene is TRBV12-3 or TRBV12-4, the J gene TRBJ2-2, with 9 bases that match TRBD2. V gave up 3 bases and J gave up 0 bases; unmatched junction bases: 5. The CDR3 contains 17 residues. This CDR3 reads CASSFSSGVPNTGELFF. The CDR3 coding sequence is TGTGCCAGCAGTTTCTCTAGCGGGGTACCGAACACCGGGGAGCTGTTTTTT.

The chain recombines TRBV6-1 with TRBJ1-4; TRBD1 matches 8 bases. The CDR3 is made up of 15 amino acids. Germline assignment: CDR1 MNHNS and CDR2 SASEGT. Trimming took 4 bases from V and 5 from J; bases not matched to a gene: 6. CDR3 DNA sequence: TGTGCCAGCAGTGGGACAGGGACGATGAATGAAAAACTGTTTTTT. Translating it yields CASSGTGTMNEKLFF.

This clonotype was seen ten or more times. The chain joins TRBV5-1 to TRBJ1-6; no reliable D call. This CDR3 has 14 amino acids. Trimming took off 0 bases at V and 7 bases at J, with 8 bases between the two ends. The germline V gene has CDR1 SGHRS and CDR2 YFSETQ. The CDR3 protein is CASSLEGWNSPLHF. The CDR3 bases are TGCGCCAGCAGCTTGGAAGGGTGGAATTCACCCCTCCACTTT. The full variable domain, with the rest looked up from reference TRBV5-1 and TRBJ1-6, is KAGVTQTPRYLIKTRGQQVTLSCSPISGHRSVSWYQQTPGQGLQFLFEYFSETQRNKGNFPGRFSGRQFSNSRSEMNVSTLELGDSALYLCASSLEGWNSPLHFGNGTRLTVT.

The chain has TRBV4-2 and TRBJ2-5; tentatively, D is TRBD2 (6 bases). Germline V gene data show CDR1 as LGHNA and CDR2 as YNFKEQ. CDR3 length: 15 residues. V was shortened by 4 bases and J by 9 bases, with 21 bases between the two germline ends. The CDR3, as DNA: TGTGCCAGCAGCCCAGACTGGGGTCGCTCGGGGGCCCAGTACTTC. It translates to CASSPDWGRSGAQYF.

The sample holds many counts of this clonotype. This CDR3 is CASSLVAGKETQYF. The CDR3 DNA reads TGCGCCAGCAGCTTGGTTGCGGGGAAAGAGACCCAGTACTTC. The rearrangement joins TRBV5-1 to TRBJ2-5; D might be TRBD2 (6 bases). Trimming removed 0 bases from V and 3 bases from J, with 9 bases in between. The CDR3 covers 14 residues. The V gene's germline CDR1 is SGHRS and CDR2 YFSETQ.